This TCR beta chain is from a study of shared clonotypes between healthy human individuals. Samples underwent the assay at deep level. In the source study's methods: With immunoSEQ giving junction-only sequences and no quality scores, filtering differed. Only in-frame clones appear in the TCRdb table, and some are missing; sequencing was by immunoSEQ multiplex PCR. For V, J and clone size, that table is used; D and trimming come from the DNA. The sample records around 530,000 clones, roughly 79% being singletons. Comments on this clone: The antigen remains unidentified.

The unsorted samples took tens of millions of PBMCs to get genomic DNA. In germline, CDR1 is SGDLS, CDR2 YYNGEE. CDR3 length equals 14 residues. V lost 0 bases to trimming and J lost 5 bases, with 11 bases between them. Study-level points and caveats: It was the few donors that limited the genetic and exposure-history diversity represented.

This clonotype was obtained from a woman in her forties in good health. Some clones in this sample may be carry-over from other donors' samples. Sequenced input: PBMCs. The chain recombines TRBV9 with TRBJ2-5; possibly TRBD2 for D (6 bases). CDR3 amino acids: CASSVGGGTETQYF. As DNA, the CDR3 is TGTGCCAGCAGCGTAGGAGGCGGGACGGAGACCCAGTACTTC.